This T cell receptor (beta chain) derives from a study of circulating and synovial CD4+ cells in juvenile arthritis (TCRdb year 2014). Broadly, across the study: Within each patient, the study compared the TCRbeta CDR3 repertoires of three groups: circulating HLA-DR+ CD4 T cells, bulk blood CD4 T cells, and synovial CD4 T cells. Repertoire sequencing was performed with the aim of confirming enrichment of synovial clonotypes in a circulating synovial-like CD4 T cell subset.

To prepare the library, the immunoSEQ multiplex PCR assay was applied. An external provider performed TCRbeta CDR3 sequencing as a commercial service. The original methods were these. Productive nucleotide sequences and amino acid sequences obtained through in silico translation were used in the analyses. Diversity was measured with Renyi entropy across alpha values, using the median of 200 repeated subsamples to equalise sample size. The distance between each pair of repertoires was calculated as one minus the Chao-modified Jaccard index, which corrects for under-sampling, and this distance was used for clustering. Frequency-weighted overlap with synovial clonotypes was computed over 200 sample sizes, 200 draws without replacement each, and reported at the smaller sample's size. This immuneACCESS table, as held by TCRdb, lists in-frame sequences with V and J called but not all clones. Of the missing ones, under half trace to an unresolved V gene in checked studies; the others have no known cause. V and J calls and clone size are as listed in that table; D and trimming were resolved from the DNA. Counted in this sample were approximately 36,000 clones; 94% of them appeared once. The top ten clonotypes cover 0.7% of the sample.

Points the paper makes about the study in general: Because overlap with synovium rose as sequencing depth increased, the measured fractions of shared clonotypes likely underestimated the overlap of the full repertoire. Lower diversity was observed in synovial and circulating pathogenic-like lymphocyte repertoires than in bulk blood CD4 repertoires, and some CPL samples were found to be as oligoclonal as synovium. No difference between circulating pathogenic-like lymphocytes and bulk blood T cells was detected by traditional Vbeta family usage analysis. Because CPL samples and bulk blood CD4 samples differed in T cell genome counts by at least an order of magnitude, sample-size effects were addressed. Circulating pathogenic-like lymphocytes clustered together with synovial T cells, and compared with bulk blood, the circulating pathogenic-like lymphocytes shared a substantially higher fraction of CDR3 sequences with synovium.

In regard to this clone: The clone's antigen remains unknown. Per-base quality was not reported, and no clone a single base away is much larger than it.

Donors of the sequenced samples were patients with active juvenile idiopathic arthritis. Right after thawing, the cells went straight into sorting, and Live/Dead Fixable Near-IR Stain was used to exclude dead cells. The CDR3, cysteine through phenylalanine, is 16 amino acids long. Just CDR3 DNA is preserved here, 48 bases in frame from base 1. The TCR sequence derives from a human donor with juvenile idiopathic arthritis. Sequencing was carried out using CD4+ T cells from blood. The chain joins TRBV21-1 to TRBJ1-1; the table assigns TRBD1, which was not confirmed against the DNA. TRBV21-1 is assigned pseudogene status. CDR3 loop: CASSNRLTGDNTEAFF. The sequenced DNA: TGTGCCAGCAGCAACCGGTTGACAGGGGATAACACTGAAGCTTTCTTT.